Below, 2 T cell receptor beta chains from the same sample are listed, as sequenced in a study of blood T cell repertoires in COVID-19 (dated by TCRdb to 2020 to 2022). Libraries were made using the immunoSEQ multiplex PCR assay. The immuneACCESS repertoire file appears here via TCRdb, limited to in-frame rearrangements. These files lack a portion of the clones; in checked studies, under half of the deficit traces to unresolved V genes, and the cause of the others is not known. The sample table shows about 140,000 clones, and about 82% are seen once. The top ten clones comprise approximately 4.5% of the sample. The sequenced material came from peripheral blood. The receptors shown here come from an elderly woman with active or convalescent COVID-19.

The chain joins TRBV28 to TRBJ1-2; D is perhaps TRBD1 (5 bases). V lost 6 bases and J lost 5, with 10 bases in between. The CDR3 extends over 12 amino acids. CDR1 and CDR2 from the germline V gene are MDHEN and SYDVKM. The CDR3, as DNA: TGTGCCAGCAGATCCGGGGGTTATGGCTACACCTTC. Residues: CASRSGGYGYTF.

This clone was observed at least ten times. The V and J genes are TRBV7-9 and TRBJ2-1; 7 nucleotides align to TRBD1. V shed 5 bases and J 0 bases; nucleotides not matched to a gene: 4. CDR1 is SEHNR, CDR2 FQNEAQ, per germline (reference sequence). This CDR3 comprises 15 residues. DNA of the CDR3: TGTGCCAGCAGCAGGGGACAGTCCTCCTACAATGAGCAGTTCTTC. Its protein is CASSRGQSSYNEQFF. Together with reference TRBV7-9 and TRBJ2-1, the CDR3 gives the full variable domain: DTGVSQNPRHKITKRGQNVTFRCDPISEHNRLYWYRQTLGQGPEFLTYFQNEAQLEKSRLLSDRFSAERPKGSFSTLEIQRTEQGDSAMYLCASSRGQSSYNEQFFGPGTRLTVL.